This TCR beta chain was sequenced for a study of T cell clones after liver transplantation (dated by TCRdb to 2018 to 2020). Concerning the study at large: The samples were obtained from ITN030ST, a randomized trial that attempted immunosuppression withdrawal within 2 years after liver transplantation. Donor-reactive T cell clones were identified by TCRbeta sequencing following a pre-transplant mixed lymphocyte reaction and were subsequently tracked in post-transplant blood. Third party-reactive TCRbeta sequences from pre-transplant MLRs were also identified as an antigen-independent comparator for donor-reactive sequences. Of the eight recipients, a few were HCV-positive, while the remaining recipients had been transplanted for non-autoimmune, non-viral indications. No induction therapy was given to the subjects, and standard immunosuppression was administered until randomization at 12-24 months post-transplant. Tolerance was defined as complete withdrawal of immunosuppression for at least one year without a rise in liver enzymes beyond twice the upper limit of normal. Blood samples were taken pre-transplant, pre-randomization before withdrawal, and post-randomization after full withdrawal or failed withdrawal. Of the 8 liver transplant recipients making up the studied cohort, 3 were classified as tolerant and 5 as non-tolerant. Results the study describes overall, beyond this receptor: Once repertoire turnover was taken into account, donor-reactive detection showed a significant reduction for CD4 in 7 of 8 subjects and for CD8 in 8 of 8. Circulating donor-reactive CD4 TCRbeta sequences fell significantly post-transplant in most of the 8 subjects, irrespective of tolerance or HCV status. In two subjects, low numbers of available donor cells limited the measurable donor-reactive repertoire. The decline in donor-reactive sequences exceeded the decline in third party-reactive sequences, suggesting partial antigen-specific deletion that was unrelated to withdrawal success. The conclusions were preliminary, being limited by small, heterogeneous patient numbers and by non-standardized post-transplant time points. Because allograft tissue specimens were not available, migration of donor-reactive T cells into the graft, rather than deletion, may have occurred.

Note on this clone: What antigen it recognizes has not been identified. No qualities accompany the bases; no much larger clone lies one base away.

The germline V gene (reference sequence) gives CDR1 as SGHNT and CDR2 as YYREEE. The CDR3 sequence holds 16 residues, the cysteine and phenylalanine included. The only DNA kept is the CDR3, 48 bases in frame from the first base. V is pruned by 2 bases and J by 4 bases, leaving 7 bases of the junction without a gene match. Thawed unstimulated PBMCs were stained for CD3, CD4 and CD8 and FACS-sorted into CD3+CD4+ and CD3+CD8+ populations. All 8 studied subjects were randomized to immunosuppression withdrawal. Genomic DNA was isolated with the Qiagen DNeasy Blood and Tissue Kit. High-throughput TCRbeta CDR3 sequencing of frozen genomic DNA was performed by immunoSEQ, including PCR amplification, mapping, bias correction and internal controls. In the paper's pipeline: Only productive rearrangements were retained, with each unique TCRbeta sequence defined by its CDR3 nucleotide sequence together with its V and J gene. For a sequence to be called donor-reactive, it needed a frequency of at least 0.01% and at least 5-fold expansion in CFSE-low cells compared with unstimulated pre-transplant cells. Minimum frequency thresholds were set for each subject based on the unstimulated sample with the lowest template count, ensuring at least 90% detection power. Repertoire turnover was measured by Jensen-Shannon divergence between the top 1000 TCRbeta sequences post- and pre-transplant. Two-sided Fisher's exact tests were used to test for changes in how often donor-reactive sequences were detected. TCRdb stores this immuneACCESS table with in-frame sequences only. Part of the clones is absent; in the studies checked, under half of the shortfall reflects unresolved V genes, and no reason is known for the rest. V, J and clone size reflect that table, while D and trimming were determined from the DNA. This sample is represented by 45,000 or so clones; 70% to 90% of them were singletons. Around 2.5% of the sample goes to the ten largest clones.

This receptor was taken from a human patient who received a liver transplant. After a transplant, some T cells may be the graft donor's own cells. The starting material was CD4+ T cells from blood, obtained 24 months after liver transplant. The chain is assembled from TRBV5-4 and TRBJ2-1; 9 central bases correspond to TRBD2. The CDR3 corresponds to CASSFGAGGPYNEQFF. The DNA sequence is given as TGTGCCAGCAGCTTCGGGGCGGGAGGGCCTTACAATGAGCAGTTCTTC.